A selection of T cell receptor beta chains follows, all from one sample in a study of CD8+CD57+ T cells in acquired aplastic anemia. TCRdb re-derived calls from the reads in MiXCR, one entry per CDR3 protein. Here the sample spans more than 150,000 distinct CDR3 sequences, more than 45% being singletons. The sequenced sample was sorted CD4+, CD8+, or CD8+CD57+ T cells (not recorded which) from PBMCs. Receptor source: a human donor with aplastic anemia. Both conserved end residues are part of each CDR3. The D gene is left open where the match is weak. For some rows the clone size is stated as once, few or many, or as a class when expanded; others skip it.

>TRBD1|TRBV19|many|TRBJ1-5
CASSMDRGSSMAQHF
TGTGCCAGTAGTATGGACAGGGGAAGTAGTATGGCCCAGCATTTT
>.|TRBV12-3/TRBV12-4|once|TRBJ2-1
CATRWGVPYNEQFF
TGTGCCACGCGGTGGGGGGTCCCCTACAATGAGCAGTTCTTC
>.|TRBV25-1|.|TRBJ1-1
CASSESGSRNTEAFF
TGTGCCAGCAGTGAATCAGGGTCGAGGAACACTGAAGCTTTCTTT
>.|TRBV2|.|TRBJ1-3
CASNTDGNTIYF
TGTGCCAGCAATACGGATGGAAACACCATATATTTT
>.|TRBV19|once|TRBJ1-2
CASSDDQGFGYTF
TGTGCCAGTAGTGACGACCAGGGGTTTGGCTACACCTTC
>.|TRBV12-3/TRBV12-4|few|TRBJ1-4
CASTFGTHNEKLLF
TGTGCCAGCACATTTGGGACTCATAATGAAAAACTGCTTTTT
>.|TRBV5-1|many|TRBJ1-4
CASSLGLGTANEKLFF
TGCGCCAGCAGCTTGGGTCTGGGTACAGCTAATGAAAAACTGTTTTTT
>.|TRBV29-1|medium-sized|TRBJ1-1
CSVAEQGTAFF
TGCAGCGTGGCGGAGCAGGGTACAGCTTTCTTT
>TRBD1|TRBV6-1|.|TRBJ1-5
CASSPGTGGAGPQHF
TGTGCCAGCAGCCCCGGGACAGGGGGCGCAGGGCCCCAGCATTTT
>TRBD1|TRBV19|.|TRBJ1-6
CASSIGQGGGSPLHF
TGTGCCAGTAGTATAGGACAGGGAGGCGGTTCACCCCTCCACTTT
>.|TRBV4-3|many|TRBJ2-1
CASSQEWRDAYNEQFF
TGCGCCAGCAGCCAAGAATGGAGGGATGCCTACAATGAGCAGTTCTTC
>.|TRBV12-2|.|TRBJ1-6
CASRIRDRRLYNSPLHF
TGTGCAAGTCGCATAAGGGACAGGAGATTGTATAATTCACCCCTCCACTTT
>.|TRBV11-2|many|TRBJ1-2
CASSLGGTMAAKGYTF
TGTGCCAGCAGCTTAGGCGGTACAATGGCCGCGAAGGGCTACACCTTC
>.|TRBV24-1|.|TRBJ2-7
CATSEGGHEQYF
TGTGCCACCAGTGAGGGGGGCCACGAGCAGTACTTC